This T cell receptor (beta chain) was captured in a study of shared clonotypes between healthy human individuals. Points from the study as a whole: Several donors had approximately 4.6% of their naive CD4 clonotypes in common. An anticipated effect of sequencing depth on clonotype sharing among donors was recognized.

Germline V gives CDR1 SGDLS, CDR2 YYNGEE. The length of the CDR3 is 16 residues. Losses at the gene ends were 0 bases for V and 2 bases for J; bases not matched to a gene: 4. The assay ran at deep level. Per the authors' pipeline: ImmunoSEQ output held junction-only sequences without quality scores, so filtering differed. Sequencing used immunoSEQ multiplex PCR; TCRdb keeps in-frame clones, though not all of them. The V and J calls and clone size come from that table; D and trimming were worked out from the DNA. The sample records about 180,000 clones, 85% to 95% being singletons. Notes on this clone: Its antigen remains unidentified.

The gene calls are TRBV9 and TRBJ2-3; TRBD2 aligns across 9 bases. Sequenced input: naive CD4+ T cells sorted from blood. Subset in this sample: CD45RA+ positively selected. The clonotype comes from a woman aged 25-40 years in good health. CDR3 coding DNA: TGTGCCAGCAGCGTAGGGGTAGCGGGGGACACAGATACGCAGTATTTT. Its protein product is CASSVGVAGDTDTQYF.